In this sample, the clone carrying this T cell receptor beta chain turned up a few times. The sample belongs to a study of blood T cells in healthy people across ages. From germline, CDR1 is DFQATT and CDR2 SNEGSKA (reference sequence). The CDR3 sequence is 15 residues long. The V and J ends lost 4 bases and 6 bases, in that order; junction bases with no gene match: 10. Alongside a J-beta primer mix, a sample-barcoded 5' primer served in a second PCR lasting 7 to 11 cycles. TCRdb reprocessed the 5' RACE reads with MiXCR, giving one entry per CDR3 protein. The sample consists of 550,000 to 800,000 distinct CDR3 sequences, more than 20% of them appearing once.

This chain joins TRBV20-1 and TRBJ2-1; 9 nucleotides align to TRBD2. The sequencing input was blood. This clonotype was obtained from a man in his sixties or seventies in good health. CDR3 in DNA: TGCAGTGCTACGAGGGCTAGCGGGATCGGCAATGAGCAGTTCTTC. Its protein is CSATRASGIGNEQFF.